The 18 T cell receptor beta chains presented below share a single source sample, sequenced in a study of cytomegalovirus exposure and HLA in healthy donors. The PCR ran on 60 Vbeta and 13 Jbeta primers. Repertoires were generated with immunoSEQ multiplex PCR, while TCRdb's copy carries only in-frame clones and drops some. The sample lists 150,000 to 170,000 clones, over 60% seen once, with roughly 4% in the top ten. Source material: PBMCs. Source of these receptors: a woman between 40 and 55 years old in good health and CMV-seronegative.

The V gene is TRBV5-4, the J gene TRBJ2-7; D is perhaps TRBD1 (5 bases). Trimming stripped 0 bases from V and 7 bases from J, with 11 bases between. CDR3 length: 13 residues. The germline V gene has CDR1 SGHNT and CDR2 YYREEE (reference sequence). CDR3 sequence (DNA): TGTGCCAGCAGCTTGGATCCAGGGATGGAGCAGTACTTC. Its translation: CASSLDPGMEQYF.

The genes are TRBV7-2 and TRBJ1-1; TRBD1 matches 8 bases. Germline V lookup: CDR1 SGHTA, CDR2 FQGNSA. J lost 4 bases, V lost 3 bases, and 7 bases had no gene match. There are 15 residues in the CDR3. DNA for the CDR3: TGTGCCAGCAGCTTCCCAGGGGGCGGTGGCACTGAAGCTTTCTTT. Amino acids: CASSFPGGGGTEAFF. Filled out from reference TRBV7-2 and TRBJ1-1, the complete variable domain reads GAGVSQSPSNKVTEKGKDVELRCDPISGHTALYWYRQSLGQGLEFLIYFQGNSAPDKSGLPSDRFSAERTGGSVSTLTIQRTQQEDSAVYLCASSFPGGGGTEAFFGQGTRLTVV.

This chain links TRBV27 with TRBJ2-7; no reliable D call. Germline V gene sequence: CDR1 MNHEY, CDR2 SMNVEV (reference sequence). This CDR3 is 15 amino acids long. Trimming pared 5 bases from V and 7 bases from J, leaving 21 bases between. This CDR3 reads CASSPRVERTSEQYF. The DNA of the CDR3 is TGTGCCAGCAGTCCCCGGGTGGAGAGAACGTCGGAGCAGTACTTC.

This clone was detected a few times. This chain links TRBV7-9 with TRBJ2-7, with D hard to call. This CDR3 comprises 12 residues. Germline CDR1 is SEHNR and CDR2 is FQNEAQ (reference sequence). Trimming removed 4 bases at V and 3 bases at J, with 7 bases between. CDR3 nucleotide sequence: TGTGCCAGCAGCTCCGAGTACTACGAGCAGTACTTC. Amino acids: CASSSEYYEQYF. Complete variable domain (other parts from reference TRBV7-9 and TRBJ2-7): DTGVSQNPRHKITKRGQNVTFRCDPISEHNRLYWYRQTLGQGPEFLTYFQNEAQLEKSRLLSDRFSAERPKGSFSTLEIQRTEQGDSAMYLCASSSEYYEQYFGPGTRLTVT.

The CDR3: CASSSLRDNPEAFF. The CDR3 region has the DNA TGTGCCAGCAGCTCCCTTCGGGATAACCCTGAAGCTTTCTTT. This sequence joins TRBV7-9 and TRBJ1-1; no reliable D call. The CDR3 sequence is 14 residues long. Germline CDR1 SEHNR, CDR2 FQNEAQ (reference sequence). V shed 4 bases and J shed 6 bases, with 15 bases lying between them.

The V call is TRBV5-4, the J call TRBJ2-3; 9 nucleotides align to TRBD1. This CDR3 comprises 16 residues. V gave up 3 bases and J gave up 4 bases; unmatched junction bases: 9. Germline CDR1 and CDR2: SGHNT and YYREEE (reference sequence). The CDR3 nucleotides are TGTGCCAGCAGCTCCGGGACAGGGCTAGCCGCAGATACGCAGTATTTT. It codes for CASSSGTGLAADTQYF. Looking up the rest from reference TRBV5-4 and TRBJ2-3 gives the full variable domain: ETGVTQSPTHLIKTRGQQVTLRCSSQSGHNTVSWYQQALGQGPQFIFQYYREEENGRGNFPPRFSGLQFPNYSSELNVNALELDDSALYLCASSSGTGLAADTQYFGPGTRLTVL.

V and J are TRBV6-5 and TRBJ2-7; a possible D gene is TRBD1 (6 bases). The CDR3 has 16 amino acids. V lost 2 bases, J lost 0 bases, and 14 bases lay in between. Looked up from germline, CDR1 is MNHEY and CDR2 is SVGAGI. The CDR3 sequence is CASSYRAGVTSYEQYF. CDR3 DNA sequence: TGTGCCAGCAGTTACCGGGCAGGGGTAACCTCCTACGAGCAGTACTTC.

The chain is built from TRBV28 and TRBJ2-7, with 11 bases that match TRBD1. CDR1 MDHEN and CDR2 SYDVKM come from the germline V gene. V shed 4 bases, J shed 2 bases, and the junction held 4 bases outside the gene matches. The CDR3 extends over 15 amino acids. DNA for the CDR3: TGTGCCAGCAGTTCGACGGGACAGGGGGCCTACGAGCAGTACTTC. Protein: CASSSTGQGAYEQYF.

In the case of this clone: Other DNA sequences from this sample encode an identical CDR3 as well. The V gene is TRBV5-1, the J gene TRBJ2-7; 7 positions match TRBD1. V was pared by 0 bases and J by 2 bases, with 2 bases of the junction left unmatched. The CDR3 covers 14 residues. Germline V CDR1 and CDR2: SGHRS, YFSETQ. The CDR3 reads CASSLAGQAYEQYF. The CDR3 DNA reads TGCGCCAGCAGCTTGGCAGGACAGGCCTACGAGCAGTACTTC.

The chain uses TRBV5-8 and TRBJ1-1; D unclear. V lost 3 bases and J 0 bases, leaving 12 bases between the germline ends. The CDR3 has 15 amino acids. Germline V lookup: CDR1 SGHTS, CDR2 YDEGEE. The CDR3 reads CASSSGGSMNTEAFF. The DNA of the CDR3 is TGTGCCAGCAGCTCCGGAGGGTCAATGAACACTGAAGCTTTCTTT.

V is TRBV6-1 and J is TRBJ2-7; 7 positions agree with TRBD2. V was clipped by 1 base and J by 1 base; unmatched bases: 7. This CDR3 region has 16 residues. CDR1 is MNHNS and CDR2 is SASEGT in the germline V gene. CDR3: CASSEDLGGRSYEQYF. As DNA, the CDR3 is TGTGCCAGCAGTGAAGATTTGGGGGGGAGGTCCTACGAGCAGTACTTC.

This clone was counted a few times. The chain links TRBV30 to TRBJ2-1, with 9 bases aligning to TRBD2. CDR1 GTSNPN and CDR2 SVGIG come from the germline V gene (reference sequence). V was pared by 4 bases and J by 8 bases, with 12 bases of the junction left unmatched. The CDR3 consists of 15 residues. In nucleotides, the CDR3 is TGTGCCTGGACAACAAATGCGGGAGGGCCCGATGAGCAGTTCTTC. Protein: CAWTTNAGGPDEQFF.

This clone was observed a handful of times. This chain links TRBV5-1 with TRBJ1-3; D unresolved. V shed 10 bases and J shed 4 bases, with 15 bases lying between them. This CDR3 contains 13 residues. Germline V gene lookup returns CDR1 SGHRS and CDR2 YFSETQ. The CDR3 is CAPGGVVGNTIYF. For the CDR3, the DNA is TGCGCCCCCGGCGGGGTTGTGGGAAACACCATATATTTT.

This clone was counted only a few times. This chain joins TRBV7-9 and TRBJ2-7; 10 nucleotides agree with TRBD2. From germline, CDR1 is SEHNR and CDR2 FQNEAQ (reference sequence). V shed 5 bases, J shed 2 bases, and the junction held 9 bases outside the gene matches. The CDR3 sequence is 16 residues long. CDR3: CASSLSRTSGAYEQYF. The CDR3 coding sequence is TGTGCCAGCAGCCTATCCCGGACTAGCGGAGCCTACGAGCAGTACTTC.

The gene calls are TRBV6-1 and TRBJ1-1; possible D gene TRBD1, 6 bases. Germline loops: CDR1 MNHNS, CDR2 SASEGT. The CDR3 runs to 15 residues. V was shortened by 5 bases and J by 4 bases, with 17 bases between the two germline ends. The CDR3 here is CASSLHTGRGTEAFF. CDR3 in DNA: TGTGCCAGCAGTCTACACACAGGGCGCGGCACTGAAGCTTTCTTT.

The chain combines TRBV19 with TRBJ2-7, with TRBD1 identical over 7 bases. Trimming cost V 4 bases and J 1 base; bases outside gene matches: 4. Germline values: CDR1 LNHDA, CDR2 SQIVND (reference sequence). The CDR3 consists of 14 residues. CDR3 nucleotides: TGTGCCAGTAGTACAGGGGGTATGTCCTACGAGCAGTACTTC. It translates to CASSTGGMSYEQYF.

The genes are TRBV9 and TRBJ2-1; TRBD2 might be the D (5 bases). The CDR3 is 17 amino acids. V was trimmed by 4 bases and J by 6 bases, leaving 23 bases between them. The germline CDR1 and CDR2 sequences are SGDLS and YYNGEE. The CDR3 region has the DNA TGTGCCAGCAGCCCCCTGGTGATGGGGAGCGGTATCAATGAGCAGTTCTTC. This sequence encodes CASSPLVMGSGINEQFF.

This chain links TRBV2 with TRBJ2-2, with TRBD2 matching 11 bases. The trim removed 4 bases at V and 5 bases at J, leaving 3 bases unmatched. Germline CDR1 SNHLY, CDR2 FYNNEI. CDR3 length equals 15 residues. For the CDR3, the DNA is TGTGCCAGCAGTGGGGCTAGCGGGAGGACCGGGGAGCTGTTTTTT. It translates to CASSGASGRTGELFF. Together with reference TRBV2 and TRBJ2-2, the CDR3 gives the full variable domain: EPEVTQTPSHQVTQMGQEVILRCVPISNHLYFYWYRQILGQKVEFLVSFYNNEISEKSEIFDDQFSVERPDGSNFTLKIRSTKLEDSAMYFCASSGASGRTGELFFGEGSRLTVL.